Described below is a single T cell receptor beta chain sequence and its context. Within the sample, other DNA sequences also encode this same CDR3. This record comes from a study of shared clonotypes between healthy human individuals. CDR3 length equals 14 residues. V was pared by 4 bases and J by 1 base, with 1 base of the junction left unmatched. Germline values: CDR1 SGHTA, CDR2 FQGNSA. TCRdb's table, derived via immunoSEQ multiplex PCR, lists solely in-frame clones and lacks some. Of over a million clones in the sample, around 76% were seen once. This sequence joins TRBV7-2 and TRBJ2-7; 10 bases are a match to TRBD1. The clonotype originates from a man aged 18 to 30 in good health. The sequenced material came from memory CD4+ T cells sorted from blood. Subset in this sample: CD45RA-negative fraction. The CDR3 region has the DNA TGTGCCAGCAGCTGGGACAGGGGATCCTACGAGCAGTACTTC. Translation: CASSWDRGSYEQYF.